This TCR beta chain is from a study of T cell repertoires in cytomegalovirus infection. Turning to the study itself: Carrying CMV and the relevant HLA type showed in public TCR beta signatures. The study's findings and limits: Cumulative public TCR beta family frequency identified CMV carriers with the relevant HLA.

Concerning this clonotype itself: The antigen is unknown.

The V end was cut by 1 base, the J end by 10 bases, with 10 bases between. The CDR3 loop spans 12 amino acids. The germline V gene has CDR1 SEHNR and CDR2 FQNEAQ (reference sequence). TCRdb analysed the reads with MiXCR anew, one entry per CDR3 protein. The sample consists of approximately 550,000 distinct CDR3 sequences, 16% of them appearing once. The sequenced sample consisted of CD8+ T cells from PBMCs. This chain links TRBV7-9 with TRBJ1-1; D perhaps matches TRBD1 (5 bases). This TCR came from a human donor in good health (CMV status not recorded). Some clones in this sample may be carry-over from other donors' samples. CDR3 in DNA: TGTGCCAGCAGCTTAGACAGGTCTGTAGCTTTCTTT. The encoded protein is CASSLDRSVAFF.